This is a list of T cell receptor beta chains from one sample in a study of primary melanoma T cells and metastatic recurrence. The table came from immunoSEQ multiplex PCR; TCRdb's copy has only in-frame clones and leaves some out. The repertoire holds around 1,500 clones, over 65% seen once, with roughly a quarter in the top ten. Sequenced input: melanoma tumor tissue. The receptors originated from a human donor with melanoma. Both conserved end residues are part of each CDR3. A D gene is named only where the DNA matches it firmly. For some rows the clone size is stated as once, few or many, or as a class when expanded; others skip it.

D: NA
size: NA
V: TRBV12-2
J: TRBJ2-5
DNA: TGTGCCAGTCCTCGGGACGGGGGACTACAAGAGACCCAGTACTTC
CDR3: CASPRDGGLQETQYF

D: TRBD2
size: once
V: TRBV11-3
J: TRBJ2-3
DNA: TGTGCCAGCAGCTTGGGACTAGCGGGAGGACGAGATACGCAGTATTTT
CDR3: CASSLGLAGGRDTQYF

D: NA
size: NA
V: TRBV5-1
J: TRBJ2-1
DNA: TGCGCCAGCAGCTTGTACGCTGGGTCCTACAATGAGCAGTTCTTC
CDR3: CASSLYAGSYNEQFF

D: TRBD1
size: NA
V: TRBV5-1
J: TRBJ2-5
DNA: TGCGCCAGCAGCAACTACAGGGGCCAAGAGACCCAGTACTTC
CDR3: CASSNYRGQETQYF

D: NA
size: NA
V: TRBV4-1
J: TRBJ2-5
DNA: TGCGCCAGCAGCCAAGACCCCGGACAGCGAGAGACCCAGTACTTC
CDR3: CASSQDPGQRETQYF

D: NA
size: NA
V: TRBV11-3
J: TRBJ2-1
DNA: TGTGCCAGCAGCCCCGGGGGGCAAAAATGGGAGCAGTTCTTC
CDR3: CASSPGGQKWEQFF

D: NA
size: once
V: TRBV29-1
J: TRBJ2-1
DNA: TGCAGCGTTGAGGAGGGATCCTACAATGAGCAGTTCTTC
CDR3: CSVEEGSYNEQFF

D: NA
size: NA
V: TRBV29-1
J: TRBJ2-6
DNA: TGCAGCGTTGACTCGGAAGTTGGGGCCAACGTCCTGACTTTC
CDR3: CSVDSEVGANVLTF

D: TRBD1
size: NA
V: TRBV19
J: TRBJ2-1
DNA: TGTGCCAGTAGTATGGGACAGGGGGCGGGGAATGAGCAGTTCTTC
CDR3: CASSMGQGAGNEQFF

D: NA
size: NA
V: TRBV6-8
J: TRBJ1-1
DNA: TGTGCCAGCAGTTCGGCAGCCAACACGAACACTGAAGCTTTCTTT
CDR3: CASSSAANTNTEAFF

D: NA
size: NA
V: TRBV6-8
J: TRBJ1-6
DNA: TGTGCCAGCAGTGTCCGGGAAACTCCTTCACCCCTCCACTTT
CDR3: CASSVRETPSPLHF

D: NA
size: NA
V: TRBV5-4
J: TRBJ1-1
DNA: TGTGCCAGCAGCCAAGGGACATGGGAGACGGCTGAAGCTTTCTTT
CDR3: CASSQGTWETAEAFF

D: NA
size: NA
V: TRBV30
J: TRBJ1-5
DNA: TGTGCCTGGAGTCAGGGAGGGAGCAGCAATCAGCCCCAGCATTTT
CDR3: CAWSQGGSSNQPQHF

D: NA
size: NA
V: TRBV6-8
J: TRBJ2-1
DNA: TGTGCCAGCAGCCGGCAATATTTGGGACGGGGCAATGAGCAGTTCTTC
CDR3: CASSRQYLGRGNEQFF

D: NA
size: NA
V: TRBV7-5
J: TRBJ1-5
DNA: TGTGCCAGCAGCCCCCGGGACAGCAATCAGCCCCAGCATTTT
CDR3: CASSPRDSNQPQHF

D: NA
size: NA
V: TRBV8-2
J: TRBJ1-1
DNA: TGTGCCAGCAGCTTGGGACAGGGGATTCCTGAAGCTTTCTTT
CDR3: CASSLGQGIPEAFF

D: NA
size: few
V: TRBV28
J: TRBJ2-3
DNA: TGTGCCAGCAGTGCATTAACGCTGAACACAGATACGCAGTATTTT
CDR3: CASSALTLNTDTQYF

D: NA
size: NA
V: TRBV19
J: TRBJ2-4
DNA: TGTGCCAGTAGTCTCATTTGGGGAACCCAAAACATTCAGTACTTC
CDR3: CASSLIWGTQNIQYF

D: NA
size: NA
V: TRBV18
J: TRBJ1-4
DNA: TGTGCCAGCTCACGTCGCGGAGGGGATGATGAAAAACTGTTTTTT
CDR3: CASSRRGGDDEKLFF

D: TRBD2
size: few
V: TRBV19
J: TRBJ2-7
DNA: TGTGCTAGTAGTATTCGGCTAGCGGCTTACGAGCAGTACTTC
CDR3: CASSIRLAAYEQYF

D: NA
size: once
V: TRBV11-3
J: TRBJ2-7
DNA: TGTGCCAGCAGCTTATTTATAGGTGGGACGGTGGGCAATGAGCAGTACTTC
CDR3: CASSLFIGGTVGNEQYF

D: TRBD1
size: NA
V: TRBV6-8
J: TRBJ2-7
DNA: TGTGCCAGTGCAGGGACAGGGGTTCTCGAGCAGTACTTC
CDR3: CASAGTGVLEQYF

D: NA
size: NA
V: TRBV6-7
J: TRBJ2-5
DNA: TGTGCCAGCAGTGAAGGAGTAGCGGCGATTCAGGAGACCCAGTACTTC
CDR3: CASSEGVAAIQETQYF

D: NA
size: NA
V: TRBV2
J: TRBJ1-1
DNA: TGTGCCAGCAGATTTCAGCAGAGGACGAACACTGAAGCTTTCTTT
CDR3: CASRFQQRTNTEAFF

D: NA
size: NA
V: TRBV1
J: TRBJ2-7
DNA: TGCGCCAGCAGCCAAGACGGTCTAGCCAACTACGAGCAGTACTTC
CDR3: CASSQDGLANYEQYF

D: TRBD2
size: NA
V: TRBV11-3
J: TRBJ2-3
DNA: TGTGCCAGCAGCCCCGGACTAGCGGGAAGCACAGATACGCAGTATTTT
CDR3: CASSPGLAGSTDTQYF

D: NA
size: NA
V: TRBV1
J: TRBJ2-3
DNA: TGCGCCAGCAGCCTGGACTCCAACACAGATACGCAGTATTTT
CDR3: CASSLDSNTDTQYF

D: NA
size: NA
V: TRBV11-3
J: TRBJ2-3
DNA: TGTGCCAGCAGCGTACCGATAGGAGGGGCTAGCACAGATACGCAGTATTTT
CDR3: CASSVPIGGASTDTQYF

D: NA
size: NA
V: TRBV11-3
J: TRBJ1-2
DNA: TGTGCCAGCAGCCGGTCCCGACAAGAAACGCTCTACACCTTC
CDR3: CASSRSRQETLYTF

D: NA
size: NA
V: TRBV19
J: TRBJ2-3
DNA: TGTGCCAGTAGTATCCGCTCGGGGGCTAGCACAGATACGCAGTATTTT
CDR3: CASSIRSGASTDTQYF

D: NA
size: NA
V: TRBV28
J: TRBJ2-5
DNA: TGTGCCAGCAGTTTATTAGGCCGAGAGACCCAGTACTTC
CDR3: CASSLLGRETQYF

D: NA
size: NA
V: TRBV16
J: TRBJ1-1
DNA: TGTGCCAGCAGCCTACAACCTTCAGGCGGCACTGAAGCTTTCTTT
CDR3: CASSLQPSGGTEAFF

D: NA
size: NA
V: TRBV5-1
J: TRBJ1-4
DNA: TGCGCCAGCAGCAACTTGGGACCCGAGGTGGAAAAACTGTTTTTT
CDR3: CASSNLGPEVEKLFF

D: TRBD1
size: NA
V: TRBV18
J: TRBJ2-5
DNA: TGTGCCAGCTCACCGCGGACAGGGAAGGGAGAGACCCAGTACTTC
CDR3: CASSPRTGKGETQYF

D: TRBD1
size: NA
V: TRBV2
J: TRBJ1-4
DNA: TGTGCCAGCAGCCGAGACAGGGCAACTAATGAAAAACTGTTTTTT
CDR3: CASSRDRATNEKLFF

D: NA
size: NA
V: TRBV11-3
J: TRBJ2-3
DNA: TGTGCCAGCAGCTCCAGGACTTGGGTGACAGATACGCAGTATTTT
CDR3: CASSSRTWVTDTQYF

D: NA
size: NA
V: TRBV14
J: TRBJ2-5
DNA: TGTGCCAGCAGCCAAGAGTCTGGACGGAGTTTGACCCAGTACTTC
CDR3: CASSQESGRSLTQYF

D: TRBD1
size: NA
V: TRBV6-8
J: TRBJ1-2
DNA: TGTGCCAGCAGCCCACAGGGGGGCGCGGATGGCTACACCTTC
CDR3: CASSPQGGADGYTF

D: NA
size: few
V: TRBV15
J: TRBJ2-1
DNA: TGTGCCACCAGCAGAGTCGACGGTCTTGCCTACAATGAGCAGTTCTTC
CDR3: CATSRVDGLAYNEQFF

D: NA
size: NA
V: TRBV7-8
J: TRBJ2-7
DNA: TGTGCCAGCAGCCACCCCGATGCCGGAGGACTGTACTTC
CDR3: CASSHPDAGGLYF

D: NA
size: NA
V: TRBV12-5
J: TRBJ1-1
DNA: TGTGCTAGTGGTTTAAGGACTGAAGCTTTCTTT
CDR3: CASGLRTEAFF

D: TRBD1
size: NA
V: TRBV6-8
J: TRBJ2-6
DNA: TGTGCCAGCAGTAGATTCGGGACAGCAAGCTCTGGGGCCAACGTCCTGACTTTC
CDR3: CASSRFGTASSGANVLTF

D: TRBD2
size: NA
V: TRBV5-1
J: TRBJ2-1
DNA: TGCGCCAGCAGGGCTAGCGGGGAGGCCCGCTACAATGAGCAGTTCTTC
CDR3: CASRASGEARYNEQFF

D: NA
size: NA
V: TRBV30
J: TRBJ1-2
DNA: TGTGCCTGGAGTGTATACCGAGCTAACTATGGCTACACCTTC
CDR3: CAWSVYRANYGYTF

D: NA
size: NA
V: TRBV19
J: TRBJ1-4
DNA: TGTGCCAGTAGTACCCCGTTTCGTGAAAAACTGTTTTTT
CDR3: CASSTPFREKLFF

D: NA
size: once
V: TRBV19
J: TRBJ2-2
DNA: TGTGCCAGTAGCCCAGGACAGCTCACCGAAGAGCTGTTTTTT
CDR3: CASSPGQLTEELFF

D: NA
size: NA
V: TRBV18
J: TRBJ2-2
DNA: TGTGCCAGCGTAGAGCAGGGAAGCACCGGGGAGCTGTTTTTT
CDR3: CASVEQGSTGELFF

D: NA
size: once
V: TRBV11-3
J: TRBJ1-4
DNA: TGTGCCAGCAGTTTGCGGACAGCTCACACTGCAACTAATGAAAAACTGTTTTTT
CDR3: CASSLRTAHTATNEKLFF

D: NA
size: once
V: TRBV7-6
J: TRBJ2-4
DNA: TGTGCCAGCAGCCGGGGGGACAGTAAAAACATTCAGTACTTC
CDR3: CASSRGDSKNIQYF

D: NA
size: NA
V: TRBV11-3
J: TRBJ2-2
DNA: TGTGCCAGCAGCCAAGTTCAGGGCGGATCCGGGGAGCTGTTTTTT
CDR3: CASSQVQGGSGELFF